This TCR beta chain comes out of a study of blood T cell repertoires in COVID-19. Overall study: The United States, Italy and Spain supplied acute and convalescent COVID-19 samples. Nucleic acid was either cDNA or gDNA, and it came from T cells, B-cell-depleted T cells, or PBMCs.

Germline V gene lookup returns CDR1 SGHTA and CDR2 FQGNSA. The CDR3 sequence is 13 residues long. V lost 1 base and J 5 bases, leaving 8 bases between the germline ends. Per the original data handling: Using reference gene primer amplification, nucleated cell counts were estimated. The table came from immunoSEQ multiplex PCR; TCRdb's copy has only in-frame clones and leaves some out. V and J calls and clone size come straight from that table; D and trimming were deduced from the DNA. The repertoire holds approximately 250,000 clones, with about 89% as singletons. Sequencing was carried out using peripheral blood. V usage is TRBV7-2 and J usage is TRBJ1-2; D is unclear. The sequence was collected from a man aged 35 to 55 with active or convalescent COVID-19. The CDR3 reads CASSLDAGYGYTF. The CDR3 DNA reads TGTGCCAGCAGCTTAGACGCGGGGTATGGCTACACCTTC. The whole variable domain, remainder taken from reference TRBV7-2 and TRBJ1-2, is GAGVSQSPSNKVTEKGKDVELRCDPISGHTALYWYRQSLGQGLEFLIYFQGNSAPDKSGLPSDRFSAERTGGSVSTLTIQRTQQEDSAVYLCASSLDAGYGYTFGSGTRLTVV.